The 20 T cell receptor beta chains below were found in one sample sequenced in a study of shared clonotypes between healthy human individuals. Positive CCR7 selection of CD45RO-negative cells yielded the naive CD8 cells, and terminally differentiated effector memory CD45RA+ cells were excluded. The table came from immunoSEQ multiplex PCR; TCRdb's copy has only in-frame clones and leaves some out. Of hundreds of thousands of clones in the sample, approximately 90% were seen once. Sequencing was performed on naive CD8+ T cells sorted from blood. These receptors all stem from a man aged 25 to 40 in good health.

This rearrangement joins TRBV27 to TRBJ1-1; D not certain. Germline V gene lookup returns CDR1 MNHEY and CDR2 SMNVEV (reference sequence). This CDR3 spans 15 amino acids. V was cut by 1 base and J by 1 base, with 10 bases left in between. CDR3 sequence reads: CASSLLGSGNTEAFF. CDR3 nucleotide sequence: TGTGCCAGCAGTTTATTGGGTTCCGGGAACACTGAAGCTTTCTTT.

The V gene is TRBV29-1, the J gene TRBJ2-7, with 13 bases lining up with TRBD2. This CDR3 has 15 residues. Per germline, CDR1 SQVTM and CDR2 ANQGSEA. The J segment lost 5 bases and the V segment lost 4 bases, leaving 8 bases of the junction unmatched. CDR3 in amino acids: CSVGEGLAGFDEQYF. In DNA form, the CDR3 reads TGCAGCGTTGGTGAGGGACTAGCGGGATTTGACGAGCAGTACTTC.

The rearrangement uses TRBV7-9 and TRBJ2-1; 8 bases line up with TRBD1. Germline V gene sequence: CDR1 SEHNR, CDR2 FQNEAQ (reference sequence). The CDR3 length is 11 residues. Trimming cost V 1 base and J 14 bases; bases outside gene matches: 1. The CDR3 loop is CASSLDRGKFF. DNA for the CDR3: TGTGCCAGCAGCTTAGACAGGGGGAAGTTCTTC.

This chain uses TRBV7-9 with TRBJ1-1, with 8 bases matching TRBD1. CDR1 is SEHNR and CDR2 is FQNEAQ in the germline V gene (reference sequence). V shed 6 bases, J shed 9 bases, and the junction held 21 bases outside the gene matches. The CDR3 has 17 residues. The CDR3 sequence is CASSSTGVDRGIFQAFF. DNA of the CDR3: TGTGCCAGCAGTTCGACAGGGGTGGATCGTGGCATTTTCCAAGCTTTCTTT.

V gene TRBV14 combines with J gene TRBJ2-7, with D uncertain. This CDR3 region has 11 residues. Trimming pared 4 bases from V and 2 bases from J, leaving 3 bases between. In germline, CDR1 is SGHDN, CDR2 FVKESK. The DNA for the CDR3 is TGTGCCAGCAGCCCAGCCTACGAGCAGTACTTC. Protein: CASSPAYEQYF.

For this clone: Distinct nucleotide sequences in the sample also encode this CDR3. V gene TRBV7-8 combines with J gene TRBJ2-7; D not certain. This CDR3 is 12 amino acids long. V was pared by 2 bases and J by 4 bases, with 6 bases between. Germline CDR1 and CDR2: SGHVS and FQNEAQ. The CDR3 coding sequence is TGTGCCAGCAGCTTACAAGGATACGAGCAGTACTTC. This encodes CASSLQGYEQYF.

This clone was picked up one time. V gene TRBV7-8 combines with J gene TRBJ2-7; no reliable D call. V shed 6 bases and J shed 6 bases, with 21 bases lying between them. In germline, CDR1 is SGHVS, CDR2 FQNEAQ. The CDR3 sequence is 15 residues long. CDR3 DNA sequence: TGTGCCAGCAGTAGAAGGGCACCGACGTTCGGCGAGCAGTACTTC. It encodes CASSRRAPTFGEQYF.

The chain has TRBV29-1 and TRBJ2-1; 10 nucleotides match TRBD2. This CDR3 has 14 amino acids. Germline CDR1 and CDR2: SQVTM and ANQGSEA. V lost 4 bases and J lost 6; bases outside the gene matches: 6. The CDR3 DNA follows: TGCAGCGTTGTAGGGACTAGCGCCCTCAATGAGCAGTTCTTC. It yields the protein CSVVGTSALNEQFF.

The rearrangement uses TRBV9 and TRBJ1-1; D remains unclear. Per germline, CDR1 SGDLS and CDR2 YYNGEE. The V end lost 2 bases, the J end lost 5 bases, and 13 bases lay between the germline ends. The CDR3 contains 14 residues. CDR3: CASSVQEGSTEAFF. The CDR3 bases are TGTGCCAGCAGCGTCCAGGAGGGTTCGACTGAAGCTTTCTTT.

This clone was counted a single time. One base away lies a much larger clone, so this may be a sequencing read error. As DNA, the CDR3 is TGTGCCAGCAGTGACGGGACAGGGCCAGATACGCAGTATTTT. This gives the protein CASSDGTGPDTQYF. This rearrangement joins TRBV6-4 to TRBJ2-3; TRBD1 matches 9 bases. The V gene's germline CDR1 is MRHNA and CDR2 SNTAGT. The CDR3 loop spans 14 amino acids. J gave up 4 bases and V 2 bases, and 1 base lay outside the gene matches.

V usage is TRBV11-2 and J usage is TRBJ2-1, with 10 bases lining up with TRBD2. Germline V gene sequence: CDR1 SGHAT, CDR2 FQNNGV. Unmatched junction bases numbered 4, after V lost 4 bases and J lost 7 bases. CDR3 length equals 14 residues. CDR3 amino acids: CASSSPSGRNEQFF. Here the CDR3 DNA reads TGTGCCAGCAGCTCGCCTAGCGGGAGAAATGAGCAGTTCTTC. Full variable domain (remainder filled in from reference TRBV11-2 and TRBJ2-1): EAGVAQSPRYKIIEKRQSVAFWCNPISGHATLYWYQQILGQGPKLLIQFQNNGVVDDSQLPKDRFSAERLKGVDSTLKIQPAKLEDSAVYLCASSSPSGRNEQFFGPGTRLTVL.

This sequence joins TRBV19 and TRBJ2-7, with D hard to call. In germline, CDR1 is LNHDA, CDR2 SQIVND (reference sequence). This CDR3 comprises 14 residues. The V end lost 5 bases, the J end lost 2 bases, and 13 bases lay between the germline ends. CDR3 in amino acids: CASSRGGYTYEQYF. CDR3 nucleotide sequence: TGTGCCAGTAGTCGCGGCGGTTACACCTACGAGCAGTACTTC.

The rearrangement joins TRBV5-5 to TRBJ1-1; D ambiguous. V was cut by 0 bases and J by 7 bases, with 10 bases left in between. CDR3 length: 13 amino acids. The V gene's germline CDR1 is SGHKS and CDR2 YYEKEE (reference sequence). The DNA of the CDR3 is TGTGCCAGCAGCTTGGCGGTGCTTAATGAAGCTTTCTTT. Its translation is CASSLAVLNEAFF.

CDR3 residues: CASSLGFLAGGPASEQFF. The CDR3 coding sequence is TGCGCCAGCAGCTTGGGATTCCTAGCGGGAGGGCCAGCTAGTGAGCAGTTCTTC. The rearrangement links TRBV5-1 to TRBJ2-1, with 12 bases matching TRBD2. The germline V gene has CDR1 SGHRS and CDR2 YFSETQ. V lost 0 bases to trimming and J lost 9 bases; unmatched junction nucleotides: 13. The CDR3 loop spans 18 amino acids.

J is TRBJ2-5 and V is TRBV7-9; D could derive from TRBD1 or TRBD2 (6 bases each). The CDR3 extends over 14 amino acids. The V gene's germline CDR1 is SEHNR and CDR2 FQNEAQ (reference sequence). Trimming took off 2 bases at V and 7 bases at J, with 14 bases between the two ends. The CDR3, as DNA: TGTGCCAGCAGCTTACAGGGGAGGCTGGGGACCCAGTACTTC. Translating it yields CASSLQGRLGTQYF.

The CDR3 protein is CSVEGAESSSYNEQFF. CDR3 nucleotide sequence: TGCAGCGTTGAAGGGGCAGAGAGTAGCTCCTACAATGAGCAGTTCTTC. This chain joins TRBV29-1 and TRBJ2-1; D gene uncertain. This CDR3 region has 16 residues. V was trimmed by 1 base and J by 0 bases, leaving 13 bases between them. Germline assignment: CDR1 SQVTM and CDR2 ANQGSEA.

The chain links TRBV10-2 to TRBJ2-7; D possibly corresponds to TRBD2 (5 bases). Germline V gene sequence: CDR1 WSHSY, CDR2 SAAADI. V was clipped by 3 bases and J by 2 bases, with 8 bases between them. The CDR3 is 13 amino acids. The CDR3 DNA reads TGCGCCAGCAGTGAATACGGGGCCTACGAGCAGTACTTC. The encoded protein is CASSEYGAYEQYF.

This rearrangement joins TRBV15 to TRBJ2-1; the D is unclear. The CDR3 is 13 amino acids. Trimming stripped 0 bases from V and 8 bases from J, with 8 bases between. From germline, CDR1 is LNHNV and CDR2 YYDKDF (reference sequence). CDR3 sequence reads: CATSRERWDEQFF. The CDR3 DNA is TGTGCCACCAGCAGAGAGCGGTGGGATGAGCAGTTCTTC. The full variable domain, in which reference TRBV15 and TRBJ2-1 provide the parts outside the CDR3, is DAMVIQNPRYQVTQFGKPVTLSCSQTLNHNVMYWYQQKSSQAPKLLFHYYDKDFNNEADTPDNFQSRRPNTSFCFLDIRSPGLGDTAMYLCATSRERWDEQFFGPGTRLTVL.

The V gene is TRBV7-8, the J gene TRBJ2-7, with 8 bases fitting TRBD1. The CDR3 consists of 17 residues. The V segment lost 5 bases and the J segment 0 bases; nucleotides outside the gene matches: 12. Germline V gene sequence: CDR1 SGHVS, CDR2 FQNEAQ. The CDR3 reads CASSNPVGTGFSYEQYF. CDR3 nucleotide sequence: TGTGCCAGCAGCAACCCAGTCGGGACAGGTTTCTCCTACGAGCAGTACTTC.

This clone was seen just once. The rearrangement joins TRBV7-9 to TRBJ2-1, with 13 bases aligning to TRBD2. The germline V gene has CDR1 SEHNR and CDR2 FQNEAQ (reference sequence). J was trimmed by 6 bases and V by 1 base; bases with no gene match: 6. CDR3 length: 17 residues. DNA for the CDR3: TGTGCCAGCAGCTTAGAACTAGCGGGAGGGCCTCGCAATGAGCAGTTCTTC. Translation: CASSLELAGGPRNEQFF.